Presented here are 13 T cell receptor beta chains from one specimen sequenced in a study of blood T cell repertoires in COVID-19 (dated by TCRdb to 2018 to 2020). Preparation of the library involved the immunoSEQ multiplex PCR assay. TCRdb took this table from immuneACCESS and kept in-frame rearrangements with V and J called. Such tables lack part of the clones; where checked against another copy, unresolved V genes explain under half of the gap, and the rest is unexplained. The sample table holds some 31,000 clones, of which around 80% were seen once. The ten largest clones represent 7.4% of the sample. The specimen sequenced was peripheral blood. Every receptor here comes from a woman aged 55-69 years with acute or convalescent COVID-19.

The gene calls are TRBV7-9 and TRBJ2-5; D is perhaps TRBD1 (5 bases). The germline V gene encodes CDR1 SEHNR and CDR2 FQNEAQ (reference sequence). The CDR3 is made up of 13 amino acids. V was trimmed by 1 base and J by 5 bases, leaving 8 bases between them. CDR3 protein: CASSLGGWETQYF. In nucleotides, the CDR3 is TGTGCCAGCAGCTTAGGGGGCTGGGAGACCCAGTACTTC.

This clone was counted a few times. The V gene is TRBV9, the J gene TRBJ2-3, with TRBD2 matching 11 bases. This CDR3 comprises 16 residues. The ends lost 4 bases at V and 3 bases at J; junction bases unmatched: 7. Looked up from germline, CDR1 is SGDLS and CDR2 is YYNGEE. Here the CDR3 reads CASSLVAGGITDTQYF. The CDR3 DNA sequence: TGTGCCAGCAGCCTCGTAGCGGGGGGGATAACAGATACGCAGTATTTT.

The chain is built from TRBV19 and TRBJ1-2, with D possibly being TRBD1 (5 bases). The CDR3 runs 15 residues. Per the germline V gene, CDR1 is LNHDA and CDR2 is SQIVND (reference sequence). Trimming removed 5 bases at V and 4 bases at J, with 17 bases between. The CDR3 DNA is TGTGCCAGTAGTGGCCCGACCCAGACAGCCTATGGCTACACCTTC. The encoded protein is CASSGPTQTAYGYTF.

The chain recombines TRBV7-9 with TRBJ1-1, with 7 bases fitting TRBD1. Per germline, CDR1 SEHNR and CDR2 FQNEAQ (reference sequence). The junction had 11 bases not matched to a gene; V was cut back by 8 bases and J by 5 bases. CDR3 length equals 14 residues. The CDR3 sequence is CASGTGVGTTEAFF. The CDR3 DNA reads TGTGCCAGCGGAACAGGGGTGGGAACGACTGAAGCTTTCTTT.

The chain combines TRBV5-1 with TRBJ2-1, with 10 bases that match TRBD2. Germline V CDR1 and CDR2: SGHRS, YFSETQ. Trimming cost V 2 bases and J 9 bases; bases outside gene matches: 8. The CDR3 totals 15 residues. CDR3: CASSLAIAGGSEQFF. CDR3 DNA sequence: TGCGCCAGCAGCTTAGCGATAGCGGGGGGCAGTGAGCAGTTCTTC.

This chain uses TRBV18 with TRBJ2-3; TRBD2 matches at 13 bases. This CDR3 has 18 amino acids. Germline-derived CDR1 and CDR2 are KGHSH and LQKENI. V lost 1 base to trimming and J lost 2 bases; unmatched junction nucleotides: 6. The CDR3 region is CASSPLLTSGGLTDTQYF. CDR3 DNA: TGTGCCAGCTCACCACTACTGACTAGCGGGGGGCTCACAGATACGCAGTATTTT.

CDR3 protein: CASISKGLAGDLSYNEQFF. CDR3 in DNA: TGTGCCAGCATCTCGAAGGGACTAGCGGGGGACCTCTCCTACAATGAGCAGTTCTTC. The chain joins TRBV5-4 to TRBJ2-1, with 14 bases lining up with TRBD2. Germline V gene data show CDR1 as SGHNT and CDR2 as YYREEE (reference sequence). CDR3 size: 19 residues. Trimming took 6 bases from V and 0 from J; bases not matched to a gene: 11.

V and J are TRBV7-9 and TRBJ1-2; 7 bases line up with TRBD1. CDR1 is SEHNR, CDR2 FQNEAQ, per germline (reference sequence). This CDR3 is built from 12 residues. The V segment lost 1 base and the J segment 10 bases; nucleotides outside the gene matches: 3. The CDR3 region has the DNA TGTGCCAGCAGCTTAGACGACAGGGACTACACCTTC. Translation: CASSLDDRDYTF.

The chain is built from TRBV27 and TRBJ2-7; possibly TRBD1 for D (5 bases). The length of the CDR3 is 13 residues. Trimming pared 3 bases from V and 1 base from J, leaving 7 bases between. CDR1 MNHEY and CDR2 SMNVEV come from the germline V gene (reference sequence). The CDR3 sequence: CASSFQGSYEQYF. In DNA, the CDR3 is TGTGCCAGCAGTTTTCAGGGTTCCTACGAGCAGTACTTC.

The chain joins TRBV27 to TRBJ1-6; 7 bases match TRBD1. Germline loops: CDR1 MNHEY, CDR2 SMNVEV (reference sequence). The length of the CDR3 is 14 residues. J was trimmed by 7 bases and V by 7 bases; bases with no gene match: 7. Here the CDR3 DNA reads TGTGCCAGCACCTTTCAACAGGGGAATTCACCCCTCCACTTT. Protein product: CASTFQQGNSPLHF.

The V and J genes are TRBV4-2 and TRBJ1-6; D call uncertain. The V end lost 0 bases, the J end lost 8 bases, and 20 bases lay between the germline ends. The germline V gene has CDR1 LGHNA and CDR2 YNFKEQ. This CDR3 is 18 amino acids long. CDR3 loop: CASSQERIGGFEDSPLHF. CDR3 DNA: TGTGCCAGCAGCCAAGAGAGGATAGGTGGGTTCGAAGATTCACCCCTCCACTTT.

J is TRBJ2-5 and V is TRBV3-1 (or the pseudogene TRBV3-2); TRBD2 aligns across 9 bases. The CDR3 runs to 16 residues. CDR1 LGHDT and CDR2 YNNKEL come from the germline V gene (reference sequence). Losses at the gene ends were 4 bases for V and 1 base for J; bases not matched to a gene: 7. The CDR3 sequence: CASSPWSGGSQETQYF. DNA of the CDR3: TGTGCCAGCAGCCCTTGGAGCGGGGGGTCCCAAGAGACCCAGTACTTC.

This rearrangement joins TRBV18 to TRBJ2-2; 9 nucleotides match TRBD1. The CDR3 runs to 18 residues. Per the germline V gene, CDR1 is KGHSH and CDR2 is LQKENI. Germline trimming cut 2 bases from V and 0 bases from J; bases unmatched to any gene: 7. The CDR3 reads CASSPGPGQGSNTGELFF. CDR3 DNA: TGTGCCAGCTCACCAGGCCCGGGACAGGGATCGAACACCGGGGAGCTGTTTTTT.